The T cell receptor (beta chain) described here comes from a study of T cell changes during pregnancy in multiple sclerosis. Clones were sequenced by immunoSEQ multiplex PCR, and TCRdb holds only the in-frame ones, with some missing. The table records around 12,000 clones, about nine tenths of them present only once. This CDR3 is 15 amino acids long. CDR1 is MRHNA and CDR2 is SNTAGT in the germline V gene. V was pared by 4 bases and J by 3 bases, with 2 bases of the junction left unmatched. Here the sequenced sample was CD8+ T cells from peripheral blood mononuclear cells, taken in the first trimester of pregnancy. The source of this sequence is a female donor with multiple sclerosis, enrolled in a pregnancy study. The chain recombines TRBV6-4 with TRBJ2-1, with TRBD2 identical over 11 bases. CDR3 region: CASSGGLAGYNEQFF. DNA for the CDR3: TGTGCCAGCAGTGGCGGACTAGCGGGCTACAATGAGCAGTTCTTC.